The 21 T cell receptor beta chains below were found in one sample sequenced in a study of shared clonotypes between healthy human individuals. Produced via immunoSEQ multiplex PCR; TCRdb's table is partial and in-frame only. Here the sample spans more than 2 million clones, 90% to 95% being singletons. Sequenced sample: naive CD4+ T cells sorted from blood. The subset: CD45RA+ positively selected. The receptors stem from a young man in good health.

This CDR3 reads CASSAYEGTYNEQFF. In DNA, the CDR3 is TGTGCCAGCAGCGCCTACGAGGGTACCTACAATGAGCAGTTCTTC. The chain couples TRBV9 to TRBJ2-1; D possibly corresponds to TRBD2 (5 bases). The CDR3 covers 15 residues. The germline gives CDR1 SGDLS, CDR2 YYNGEE. V dropped 3 bases and J dropped 2 bases, with 12 bases sitting between them.

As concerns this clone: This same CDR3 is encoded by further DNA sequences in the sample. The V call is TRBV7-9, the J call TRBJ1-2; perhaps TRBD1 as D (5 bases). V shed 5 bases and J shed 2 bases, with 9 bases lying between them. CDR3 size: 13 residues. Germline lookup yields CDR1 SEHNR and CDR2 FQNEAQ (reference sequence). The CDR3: CASSRDGNYGYTF. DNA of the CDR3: TGTGCCAGCAGCCGGGACGGGAACTATGGCTACACCTTC.

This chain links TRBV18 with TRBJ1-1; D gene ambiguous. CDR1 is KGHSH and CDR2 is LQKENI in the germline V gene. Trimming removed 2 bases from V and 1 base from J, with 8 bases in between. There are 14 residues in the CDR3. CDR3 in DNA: TGTGCCAGCTCACCAGCGTCGGGGAACACTGAAGCTTTCTTT. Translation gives CASSPASGNTEAFF. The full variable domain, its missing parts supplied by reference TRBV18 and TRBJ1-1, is NAGVMQNPRHLVRRRGQEARLRCSPMKGHSHVYWYRQLPEEGLKFMVYLQKENIIDESGMPKERFSAEFPKEGPSILRIQQVVRGDSAAYFCASSPASGNTEAFFGQGTRLTVV.

The CDR3 loop is CATSRDPMGGGDTQYF. CDR3 bases: TGTGCCACCAGCAGAGACCCTATGGGCGGCGGGGATACGCAGTATTTT. The gene calls are TRBV15 and TRBJ2-3; a weak D match, TRBD2 (5 bases). Germline CDR1 and CDR2: LNHNV and YYDKDF (reference sequence). V shed 0 bases and J shed 6 bases, with 16 bases lying between them. The CDR3 has 16 amino acids. Full variable domain (outside the CDR3, taken from reference TRBV15 and TRBJ2-3): DAMVIQNPRYQVTQFGKPVTLSCSQTLNHNVMYWYQQKSSQAPKLLFHYYDKDFNNEADTPDNFQSRRPNTSFCFLDIRSPGLGDTAMYLCATSRDPMGGGDTQYFGPGTRLTVL.

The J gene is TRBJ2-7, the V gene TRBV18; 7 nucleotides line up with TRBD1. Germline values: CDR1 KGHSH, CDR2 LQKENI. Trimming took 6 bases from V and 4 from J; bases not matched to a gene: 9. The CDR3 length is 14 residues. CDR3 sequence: CASSVGTAKYEQYF. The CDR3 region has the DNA TGTGCCAGCTCCGTGGGGACAGCGAAGTACGAGCAGTACTTC.

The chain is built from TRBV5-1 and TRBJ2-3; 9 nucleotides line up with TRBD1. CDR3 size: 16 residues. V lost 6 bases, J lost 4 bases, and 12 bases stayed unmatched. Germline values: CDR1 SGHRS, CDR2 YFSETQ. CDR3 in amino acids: CASKRELDRGADTQYF. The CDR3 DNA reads TGCGCCAGCAAAAGGGAGTTGGACAGGGGAGCAGATACGCAGTATTTT.

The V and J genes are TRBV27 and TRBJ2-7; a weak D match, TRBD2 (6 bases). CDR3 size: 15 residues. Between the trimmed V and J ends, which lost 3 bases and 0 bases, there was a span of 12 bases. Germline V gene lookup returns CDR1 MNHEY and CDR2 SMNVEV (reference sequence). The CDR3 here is CASSFSTGSSYEQYF. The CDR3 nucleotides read TGTGCCAGCAGTTTTTCCACCGGGAGCTCCTACGAGCAGTACTTC.

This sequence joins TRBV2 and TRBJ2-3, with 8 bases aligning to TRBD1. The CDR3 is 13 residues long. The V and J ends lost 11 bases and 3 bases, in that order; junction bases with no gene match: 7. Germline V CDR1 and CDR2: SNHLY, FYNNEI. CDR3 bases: TGTGCCGGAGGACAGGGAGAAACAGATACGCAGTATTTT. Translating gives CAGGQGETDTQYF.

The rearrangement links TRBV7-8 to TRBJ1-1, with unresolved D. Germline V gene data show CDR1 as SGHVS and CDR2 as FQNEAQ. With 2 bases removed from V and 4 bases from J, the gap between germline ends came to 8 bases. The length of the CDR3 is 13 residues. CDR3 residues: CASSLTVFTEAFF. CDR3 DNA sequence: TGTGCCAGCAGCTTAACCGTTTTCACTGAAGCTTTCTTT.

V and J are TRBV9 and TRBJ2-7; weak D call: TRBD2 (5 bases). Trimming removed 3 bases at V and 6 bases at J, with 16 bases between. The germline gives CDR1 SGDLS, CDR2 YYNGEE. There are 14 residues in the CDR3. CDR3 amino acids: CASSGTLHSSEQYF. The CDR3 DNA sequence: TGTGCCAGCAGCGGGACTCTCCATTCGAGCGAGCAGTACTTC.

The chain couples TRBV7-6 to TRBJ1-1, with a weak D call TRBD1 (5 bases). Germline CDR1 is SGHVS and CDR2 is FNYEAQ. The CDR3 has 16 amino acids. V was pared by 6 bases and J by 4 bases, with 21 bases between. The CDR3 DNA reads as TGTGCCAGCAGTCTAATGGCACTATCGGGGGGCACTGAAGCTTTCTTT. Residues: CASSLMALSGGTEAFF. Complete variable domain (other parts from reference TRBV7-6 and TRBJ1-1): GAGVSQSPRYKVTKRGQDVALRCDPISGHVSLYWYRQALGQGPEFLTYFNYEAQQDKSGLPNDRFSAERPEGSISTLTIQRTEQRDSAMYRCASSLMALSGGTEAFFGQGTRLTVV.

CDR3 DNA: TGTGCCTGGAGGGGATGGGGGGCGTCTGAAAAACTGTTTTTT. Translation gives CAWRGWGASEKLFF. The chain carries TRBV30 and TRBJ1-4; TRBD1 is a possible D gene (6 bases). The V and J ends lost 3 bases and 7 bases respectively, with 15 bases between them. CDR1 is GTSNPN and CDR2 is SVGIG in the germline V gene (reference sequence). This CDR3 region has 14 residues.

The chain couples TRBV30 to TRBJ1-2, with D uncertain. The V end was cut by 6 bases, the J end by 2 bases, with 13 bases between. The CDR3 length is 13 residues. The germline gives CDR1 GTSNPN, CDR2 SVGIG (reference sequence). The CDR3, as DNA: TGTGCCTGTCGTTCCGAGAGGAACTATGGCTACACCTTC. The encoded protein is CACRSERNYGYTF.

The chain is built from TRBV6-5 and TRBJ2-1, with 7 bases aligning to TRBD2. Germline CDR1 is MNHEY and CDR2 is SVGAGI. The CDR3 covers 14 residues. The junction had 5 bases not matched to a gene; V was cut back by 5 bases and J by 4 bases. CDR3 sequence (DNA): TGTGCCAGCAGTCCGGGGACTACTTACAATGAGCAGTTCTTC. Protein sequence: CASSPGTTYNEQFF.

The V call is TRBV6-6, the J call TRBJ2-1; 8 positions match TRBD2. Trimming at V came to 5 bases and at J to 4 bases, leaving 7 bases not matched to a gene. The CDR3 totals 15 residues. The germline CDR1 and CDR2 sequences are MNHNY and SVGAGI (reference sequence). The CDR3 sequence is CASSQLAAKYNEQFF. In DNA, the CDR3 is TGTGCCAGCAGTCAACTAGCGGCGAAGTACAATGAGCAGTTCTTC.

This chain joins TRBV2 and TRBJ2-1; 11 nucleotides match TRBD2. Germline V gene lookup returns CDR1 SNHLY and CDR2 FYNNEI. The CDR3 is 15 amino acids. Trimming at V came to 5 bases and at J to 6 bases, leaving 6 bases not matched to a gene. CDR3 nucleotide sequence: TGTGCCAGCAGTTACTATAGCGGGAGGGCCAATGAGCAGTTCTTC. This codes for CASSYYSGRANEQFF.

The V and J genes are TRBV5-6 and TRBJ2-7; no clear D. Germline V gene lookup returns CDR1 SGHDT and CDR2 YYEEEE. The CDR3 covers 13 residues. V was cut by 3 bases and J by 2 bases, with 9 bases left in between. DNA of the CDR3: TGTGCCAGCAGCTGGGCCAGCACCTACGAGCAGTACTTC. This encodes CASSWASTYEQYF.

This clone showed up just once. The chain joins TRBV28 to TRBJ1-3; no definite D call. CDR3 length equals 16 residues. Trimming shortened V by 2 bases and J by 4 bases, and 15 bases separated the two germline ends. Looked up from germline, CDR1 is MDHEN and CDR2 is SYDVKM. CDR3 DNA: TGTGCCAGCAGTTTAGCGGTTCTCACCGCCGGAAACACCATATATTTT. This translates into CASSLAVLTAGNTIYF. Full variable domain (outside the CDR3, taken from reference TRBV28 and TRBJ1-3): DVKVTQSSRYLVKRTGEKVFLECVQDMDHENMFWYRQDPGLGLRLIYFSYDVKMKEKGDIPEGYSVSREKKERFSLILESASTNQTSMYLCASSLAVLTAGNTIYFGEGSWLTVV.

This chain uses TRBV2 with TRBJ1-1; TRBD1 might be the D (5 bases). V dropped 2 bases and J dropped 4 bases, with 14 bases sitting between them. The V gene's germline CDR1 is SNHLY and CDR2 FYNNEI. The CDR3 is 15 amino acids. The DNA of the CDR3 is TGTGCCAGCAGTGAATTGGGCAGGGTGGGCACTGAAGCTTTCTTT. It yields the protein CASSELGRVGTEAFF.

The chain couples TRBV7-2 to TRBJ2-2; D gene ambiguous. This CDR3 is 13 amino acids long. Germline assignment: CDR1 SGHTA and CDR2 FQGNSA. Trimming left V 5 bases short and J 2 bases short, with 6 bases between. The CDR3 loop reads CASSAINTGELFF. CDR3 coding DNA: TGTGCCAGCAGCGCCATTAACACCGGGGAGCTGTTTTTT.

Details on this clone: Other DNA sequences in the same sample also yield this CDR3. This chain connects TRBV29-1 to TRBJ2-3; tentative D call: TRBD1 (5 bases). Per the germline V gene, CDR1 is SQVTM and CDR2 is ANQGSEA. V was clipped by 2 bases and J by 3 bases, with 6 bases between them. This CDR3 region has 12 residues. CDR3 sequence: CSVERGTDTQYF. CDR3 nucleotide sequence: TGCAGCGTTGAAAGGGGAACAGATACGCAGTATTTT.